This entry lists 7 T cell receptor beta chains sequenced from one sample in a study of regulatory T cells in long-lasting Graves disease. Time point given: newly diagnosed GD, antithyroid drugs for less than 3 months. PBMC RNA served as the TCR library source. Arm-PCR of CDR3 regions and iRepertoire HTBI primers were used to build TCR beta libraries. TCRdb redid the calling of the multiplex PCR reads with MiXCR, one entry per CDR3 protein. This sample has 550,000 to 650,000 distinct CDR3 sequences, with roughly a sixth found just once. These data were also reused for a study on T cells in Graves' hyperthyroidism and ophthalmopathy.

Material: peripheral blood mononuclear cells (PBMCs), obtained at new diagnosis, from a patient treated with antithyroid drugs. These receptors were taken from a man between 18 and 35 years old with Graves disease.

This clonotype was found many times. The chain is built from TRBV7-3 and TRBJ2-1, with TRBD2 matching over 10 bases. The CDR3 extends over 14 amino acids. Germline V gene lookup returns CDR1 SGHTA and CDR2 FQGTGA. Germline trimming cut 6 bases from V and 8 bases from J; bases unmatched to any gene: 7. CDR3 residues: CASSSSGRGDEQFF. The CDR3 coding sequence is TGTGCCAGCAGTTCGAGCGGGAGGGGTGATGAGCAGTTCTTC.

The table lists this clonotype with a few counts. The chain joins TRBV6-2 or TRBV6-3 to TRBJ2-3; possibly TRBD1 for D (5 bases). The CDR3 is 16 amino acids. Germline V gene lookup returns CDR1 MNHEY and CDR2 SVGEGT. Trimming shortened V by 8 bases and J by 2 bases, and 20 bases separated the two germline ends. CDR3 coding DNA: TGTGCCAGCGGGGAAGAGCAGCCAGGGTCCACAGATACGCAGTATTTT. This encodes CASGEEQPGSTDTQYF.

Ten or more counts support this clonotype. The junction departs from germline at one end; a sequencing error may be responsible. CDR3 in amino acids: CASSWGQGAYEQYF. Here the CDR3 DNA reads TGTGCCAGCAGTTGGGGGCAGGGGGCCTACGAGCAGTACTTC. The chain joins TRBV5-1 to TRBJ2-7; 7 nucleotides align to TRBD1. This CDR3 comprises 14 residues. Germline values: CDR1 SGHRS, CDR2 YFSETQ.

This clonotype was counted ten times or more. One junction end does not reproduce the germline sequence, and a read error may be involved. The chain uses TRBV5-1 and TRBJ2-7; D is ambiguous. Looked up from germline, CDR1 is SGHRS and CDR2 is YFSETQ. The CDR3 is 11 amino acids. The CDR3 sequence: CASSLDHEQYF. The DNA of the CDR3 is TGTGCCAGCAGCTTAGACCACGAGCAGTACTTC.

This clonotype came up once. A clone one base away is much larger, so this may be a read error. V and J are TRBV2 and TRBJ1-2; unclear D gene. CDR1 and CDR2 from the germline V gene are SNHLY and FYNNEI. V gave up 3 bases and J gave up 8 bases, with 19 bases separating them. The CDR3 sequence is 15 residues long. The CDR3 reads CASSDEDGESFGYTF. CDR3 nucleotides: TGTGCCAGCAGTGATGAGGACGGGGAAAGCTTCGGCTACACCTTC.

V and J are TRBV6-2 or TRBV6-3 and TRBJ1-1; possibly TRBD1 for D (6 bases). There are 17 residues in the CDR3. Germline V CDR1 and CDR2: MNHEY, SVGEGT. V dropped 7 bases and J dropped 4 bases, with 25 bases sitting between them. Here the CDR3 DNA reads TGTGCCAGCACCTACGGGGGGCCAGGGCGGGAGGGCACTGAAGCTTTCTTT. Translated, it gives CASTYGGPGREGTEAFF.

Only a few counts were recorded for this clonotype. V gene TRBV7-3 combines with J gene TRBJ2-3; D might be TRBD1 or TRBD2, each matching 5 bases. This CDR3 spans 15 amino acids. Germline lookup yields CDR1 SGHTA and CDR2 FQGTGA. V dropped 1 base and J dropped 6 bases, with 14 bases sitting between them. Written as DNA, the CDR3 is TGTGCCAGCAGCTTAATCGGGGCAGAATTTGATACGCAGTATTTT. Translating it yields CASSLIGAEFDTQYF. The full variable domain, rest sourced from reference TRBV7-3 and TRBJ2-3, is GAGVSQTPSNKVTEKGKYVELRCDPISGHTALYWYRQSLGQGPEFLIYFQGTGAADDSGLPNDRFFAVRPEGSVSTLKIQRTERGDSAVYLCASSLIGAEFDTQYFGPGTRLTVL.